The rows below give T cell receptor beta chains drawn from one sample of a study of blood T cell repertoires in COVID-19. Measured with immunoSEQ multiplex PCR; TCRdb has only the in-frame clones, and not every one. The data hold approximately 200,000 clones, with roughly 77% observed a single time. Sequencing was done on a sample of peripheral blood. All receptors come from a woman older than 75 with COVID-19, enrolled during active disease. Each CDR3 is given with its conserved first and last residue. Each record gives: V gene, clone size, J gene, D gene, CDR3 protein, CDR3 DNA. The D gene is left open where the match is weak. Clone size is given for some rows only: seen once, a few or many times, or a class if the clone is expanded.

v_gene: TRBV9; abundance: .; j_gene: TRBJ2-3; d_gene: .; CDR3aa: CASSNGGELGDTQYF; CDR3nt: TGTGCCAGCAGCAATGGAGGGGAGTTGGGGGATACGCAGTATTTT
v_gene: TRBV28; abundance: .; j_gene: TRBJ1-5; d_gene: .; CDR3aa: CASSTGGGTFQPQHF; CDR3nt: TGTGCCAGCAGTACGGGAGGGGGAACTTTTCAGCCCCAGCATTTT
v_gene: TRBV5-1; abundance: .; j_gene: TRBJ2-2; d_gene: .; CDR3aa: CASSQEGSGELFF; CDR3nt: TGCGCCAGCAGCCAAGAGGGATCCGGGGAGCTGTTTTTT
v_gene: TRBV5-1; abundance: .; j_gene: TRBJ2-1; d_gene: TRBD2; CDR3aa: CASRLDGTSFNEQFF; CDR3nt: TGCGCCAGCAGACTTGACGGGACTAGCTTCAATGAGCAGTTCTTC
v_gene: TRBV5-4; abundance: .; j_gene: TRBJ2-1; d_gene: TRBD1; CDR3aa: CASRDRQGWDEQFF; CDR3nt: TGTGCCAGCAGGGACAGACAGGGTTGGGATGAGCAGTTCTTC
v_gene: TRBV9; abundance: .; j_gene: TRBJ2-3; d_gene: TRBD2; CDR3aa: CASSVMASGFTDTQYF; CDR3nt: TGTGCCAGCAGCGTGATGGCTAGCGGGTTCACAGATACGCAGTATTTT
v_gene: TRBV10-3; abundance: .; j_gene: TRBJ2-2; d_gene: .; CDR3aa: CAISTHNTGELFF; CDR3nt: TGTGCCATCAGTACTCACAACACCGGGGAGCTGTTTTTT
v_gene: TRBV2; abundance: .; j_gene: TRBJ2-3; d_gene: .; CDR3aa: CASSEEFTGTDTQYF; CDR3nt: TGTGCCAGCAGTGAAGAGTTCACCGGGACAGATACGCAGTATTTT
v_gene: TRBV19; abundance: once; j_gene: TRBJ2-2; d_gene: .; CDR3aa: CASTGGFGTGELFF; CDR3nt: TGTGCCAGTACGGGGGGCTTTGGGACCGGGGAGCTGTTTTTT
v_gene: TRBV21-1; abundance: .; j_gene: TRBJ2-1; d_gene: .; CDR3aa: CASSQWGLHYNEQFF; CDR3nt: TGTGCCAGCAGTCAGTGGGGACTCCACTACAATGAGCAGTTCTTC
v_gene: TRBV5-1; abundance: .; j_gene: TRBJ1-2; d_gene: TRBD1; CDR3aa: CASSPTGRAGGAENYGYTF; CDR3nt: TGCGCCAGCAGCCCTACCGGGCGGGCAGGGGGCGCGGAGAACTATGGCTACACCTTC
v_gene: TRBV3-1/TRBV3-2; abundance: .; j_gene: TRBJ2-1; d_gene: TRBD2; CDR3aa: CASSQTSGVSSYNEQFF; CDR3nt: TGTGCCAGCAGCCAGACTAGCGGGGTAAGCTCCTACAATGAGCAGTTCTTC
v_gene: TRBV6-5; abundance: .; j_gene: TRBJ2-5; d_gene: TRBD1; CDR3aa: CASSPDRASGPQYF; CDR3nt: TGTGCCAGCAGTCCGGACAGGGCAAGCGGACCCCAGTACTTC
v_gene: TRBV4-3; abundance: .; j_gene: TRBJ2-7; d_gene: .; CDR3aa: CASSPYRTRGDEQYF; CDR3nt: TGCGCCAGCAGCCCCTACCGGACCAGGGGGGACGAGCAGTACTTC
v_gene: TRBV7-2; abundance: few; j_gene: TRBJ1-2; d_gene: TRBD1; CDR3aa: CASSLLGQLTGYTF; CDR3nt: TGTGCCAGCAGCTTATTGGGACAGCTTACGGGCTACACCTTC
v_gene: TRBV18; abundance: .; j_gene: TRBJ2-7; d_gene: .; CDR3aa: CASSTGAYEQYF; CDR3nt: TGTGCCAGCTCAACGGGGGCCTACGAGCAGTACTTC
v_gene: TRBV19; abundance: .; j_gene: TRBJ2-1; d_gene: .; CDR3aa: CASSLGRGYNEQFF; CDR3nt: TGTGCCAGTAGTCTTGGTAGAGGCTACAATGAGCAGTTCTTC
v_gene: TRBV7-9; abundance: .; j_gene: TRBJ1-2; d_gene: TRBD1; CDR3aa: CASSSGQGAYGYTF; CDR3nt: TGTGCCAGCAGCAGTGGACAGGGGGCCTATGGCTACACCTTC
v_gene: TRBV2; abundance: once; j_gene: TRBJ1-1; d_gene: TRBD1; CDR3aa: CASSKQGADTEAFF; CDR3nt: TGTGCCAGCAGTAAACAGGGGGCCGACACTGAAGCTTTCTTT
v_gene: TRBV2; abundance: .; j_gene: TRBJ2-7; d_gene: .; CDR3aa: CASARLSSAEQYF; CDR3nt: TGTGCCAGCGCTCGCCTGTCTAGCGCCGAGCAGTACTTC
v_gene: TRBV5-5; abundance: .; j_gene: TRBJ2-3; d_gene: TRBD2; CDR3aa: CASTLALAGGADTQYF; CDR3nt: TGTGCCAGCACCCTAGCCCTAGCGGGAGGGGCAGATACGCAGTATTTT
v_gene: TRBV15; abundance: .; j_gene: TRBJ2-5; d_gene: TRBD1; CDR3aa: CATSRGQGARETQYF; CDR3nt: TGTGCCACCAGCAGGGGACAGGGGGCGAGGGAGACCCAGTACTTC
v_gene: TRBV28; abundance: .; j_gene: TRBJ1-5; d_gene: .; CDR3aa: CASSTPGASNQPQHF; CDR3nt: TGTGCCAGCAGCACCCCAGGGGCTAGCAATCAGCCCCAGCATTTT
v_gene: TRBV5-1; abundance: few; j_gene: TRBJ1-2; d_gene: TRBD1; CDR3aa: CASRVRDSPNYGYTF; CDR3nt: TGCGCCAGCAGAGTCAGGGACAGCCCTAACTATGGCTACACCTTC
v_gene: TRBV12-3/TRBV12-4; abundance: .; j_gene: TRBJ1-4; d_gene: .; CDR3aa: CASSYWSNEKLFF; CDR3nt: TGTGCCAGCAGTTACTGGTCTAATGAAAAACTGTTTTTT
v_gene: TRBV6-1; abundance: .; j_gene: TRBJ1-3; d_gene: .; CDR3aa: CASSGRQIFSGNTIYF; CDR3nt: TGTGCCAGCAGTGGGAGACAGATCTTCTCTGGAAACACCATATATTTT
v_gene: TRBV6-2/TRBV6-3; abundance: .; j_gene: TRBJ2-1; d_gene: TRBD2; CDR3aa: CASSLRTSGSYNEQFF; CDR3nt: TGTGCCAGCAGCCTTCGGACTAGCGGCTCCTACAATGAGCAGTTCTTC
v_gene: TRBV5-4; abundance: many; j_gene: TRBJ1-2; d_gene: TRBD1; CDR3aa: CASSLLQGLAAGYTF; CDR3nt: TGTGCCAGCAGCCTCCTACAGGGGTTGGCTGCTGGCTACACCTTC
v_gene: TRBV7-2; abundance: .; j_gene: TRBJ1-5; d_gene: .; CDR3aa: CASSYRAGPQHF; CDR3nt: TGTGCCAGCAGCTACAGGGCCGGGCCCCAGCATTTT
v_gene: TRBV28; abundance: .; j_gene: TRBJ2-1; d_gene: TRBD2; CDR3aa: CASSLSSGATYNEQFF; CDR3nt: TGTGCCAGCAGTTTATCTAGCGGAGCGACCTACAATGAGCAGTTCTTC
v_gene: TRBV5-4; abundance: .; j_gene: TRBJ1-2; d_gene: .; CDR3aa: CASSLVQALGGYTF; CDR3nt: TGTGCCAGCAGCTTGGTCCAGGCGCTGGGTGGCTACACCTTC
v_gene: TRBV2; abundance: .; j_gene: TRBJ1-3; d_gene: .; CDR3aa: CASSVLRAGTLSGNTIYF; CDR3nt: TGTGCCAGCAGTGTTTTAAGAGCTGGGACACTCTCTGGAAACACCATATATTTT
v_gene: TRBV2; abundance: .; j_gene: TRBJ2-1; d_gene: .; CDR3aa: CASIPPAGPSYNEQFF; CDR3nt: TGTGCCAGCATTCCTCCCGCGGGACCTTCCTACAATGAGCAGTTCTTC
v_gene: TRBV6-5; abundance: .; j_gene: TRBJ1-6; d_gene: TRBD1; CDR3aa: CASSYLGGQANSPLHF; CDR3nt: TGTGCCAGCAGTTACTTGGGGGGACAGGCAAATTCACCCCTCCACTTT
v_gene: TRBV25-1; abundance: .; j_gene: TRBJ1-2; d_gene: .; CDR3aa: CASSESAGGAGYTF; CDR3nt: TGTGCCAGCAGTGAATCTGCGGGAGGGGCCGGCTACACCTTC
v_gene: TRBV5-1; abundance: .; j_gene: TRBJ2-3; d_gene: .; CDR3aa: CASRSSGLGATDTQYF; CDR3nt: TGCGCCAGCAGATCCAGCGGGCTGGGAGCCACAGATACGCAGTATTTT
v_gene: TRBV28; abundance: .; j_gene: TRBJ2-2; d_gene: TRBD2; CDR3aa: CASSTWTSGSGELFF; CDR3nt: TGTGCCAGCAGCACTTGGACTAGCGGGAGTGGGGAGCTGTTTTTT
v_gene: TRBV9; abundance: .; j_gene: TRBJ2-7; d_gene: TRBD1; CDR3aa: CASSVEGADYEQYF; CDR3nt: TGTGCCAGCAGCGTAGAGGGGGCCGACTACGAGCAGTACTTC
v_gene: TRBV19; abundance: .; j_gene: TRBJ2-7; d_gene: .; CDR3aa: CASSIRGGRGYEQYF; CDR3nt: TGTGCCAGTAGTATTAGGGGGGGCAGAGGATACGAGCAGTACTTC
v_gene: TRBV6-5; abundance: .; j_gene: TRBJ2-7; d_gene: TRBD1; CDR3aa: CASSYPQGFDREQYF; CDR3nt: TGTGCCAGCAGTTACCCACAGGGGTTCGACCGCGAGCAGTACTTC
v_gene: TRBV4-2; abundance: few; j_gene: TRBJ2-1; d_gene: TRBD2; CDR3aa: CASSQSSGGVGEQFF; CDR3nt: TGTGCCAGCAGCCAATCTAGCGGGGGGGTTGGTGAGCAGTTCTTC
v_gene: TRBV19; abundance: few; j_gene: TRBJ1-2; d_gene: .; CDR3aa: CASSIWPGEGYTF; CDR3nt: TGTGCCAGTAGTATATGGCCCGGGGAGGGCTACACCTTC
v_gene: TRBV7-6; abundance: .; j_gene: TRBJ1-1; d_gene: .; CDR3aa: CASSSLGAEAFF; CDR3nt: TGTGCCAGCAGTTCCCTAGGCGCTGAAGCTTTCTTT
v_gene: TRBV5-1; abundance: .; j_gene: TRBJ1-1; d_gene: .; CDR3aa: CASSLEGTLKSGAFF; CDR3nt: TGCGCCAGCAGCTTGGAGGGGACACTCAAATCGGGAGCTTTCTTT
v_gene: TRBV2; abundance: .; j_gene: TRBJ1-3; d_gene: TRBD1; CDR3aa: CASRLDRLSGNTIYF; CDR3nt: TGTGCCAGCAGATTGGACAGGCTCTCTGGAAACACCATATATTTT
v_gene: TRBV7-8; abundance: .; j_gene: TRBJ1-3; d_gene: .; CDR3aa: CASTYVYSNSGNTIYF; CDR3nt: TGTGCCAGCACCTACGTGTACTCAAACTCTGGAAACACCATATATTTT
v_gene: TRBV2; abundance: .; j_gene: TRBJ1-2; d_gene: TRBD1; CDR3aa: CASSEAGQGLYGYTF; CDR3nt: TGTGCCAGCAGTGAAGCGGGACAGGGTCTATACGGCTACACCTTC